This TCR beta chain comes out of a study of OX40 agonist ivuxolimab in advanced cancers. To note about this clone: What it binds is not known.

Study-wide results and caveats: No antigen was identified for the clonally expanded peripheral T cells.

TCRdb keeps only in-frame clones here, not all; method: immunoSEQ multiplex PCR. The sample has approximately 49,000 clones; less than 85% are singletons. The length of the CDR3 is 12 residues. The V gene end was trimmed by 3 bases and the J gene end by 9 bases; junction bases not matched to a gene: 5. CDR1 is SGDLS and CDR2 is YYNGEE in the germline V gene. The material sequenced was CD4+ or CD8+ T cells sorted from blood, taken in a trial of the OX40 agonist ivuxolimab. The receptor's source is an adult with an advanced solid tumor such as melanoma, head and neck, liver or kidney cancer. The V call is TRBV9, the J call TRBJ1-1; TRBD1 matches 7 bases. Written as DNA, the CDR3 is TGTGCCAGCAGCGGACAGGGTACGAAAGCTTTCTTT. Translation: CASSGQGTKAFF. Combining the CDR3 with reference TRBV9 and TRBJ1-1 gives the whole variable domain DSGVTQTPKHLITATGQRVTLRCSPRSGDLSVYWYQQSLDQGLQFLIQYYNGEERAKGNILERFSAQQFPDLHSELNLSSLELGDSALYFCASSGQGTKAFFGQGTRLTVV.